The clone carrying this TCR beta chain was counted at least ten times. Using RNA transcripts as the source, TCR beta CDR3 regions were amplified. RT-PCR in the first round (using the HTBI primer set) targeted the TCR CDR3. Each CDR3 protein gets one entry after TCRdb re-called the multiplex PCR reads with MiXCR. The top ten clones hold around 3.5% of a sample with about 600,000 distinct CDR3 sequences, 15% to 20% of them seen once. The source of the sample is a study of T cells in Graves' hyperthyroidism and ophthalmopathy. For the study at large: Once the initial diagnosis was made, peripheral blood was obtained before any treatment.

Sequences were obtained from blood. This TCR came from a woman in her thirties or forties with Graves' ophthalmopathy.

The CDR3 DNA reads TGTGCCAGCAGCTTAGGACCGGGCCCCCGCAATGAGCAGTTCTTC. This encodes CASSLGPGPRNEQFF. The chain combines TRBV11-2 with TRBJ2-1; D is unclear. This CDR3 comprises 15 residues. The germline V and J ends were trimmed by 1 base and 6 bases, with 13 bases remaining between them. Per the germline V gene, CDR1 is SGHAT and CDR2 is FQNNGV.